One sample yielded the 21 T cell receptor beta chains listed below, sequenced in a study of blood T cell repertoires in COVID-19. TCRdb's copy holds only in-frame clones and misses some; the assay was immunoSEQ multiplex PCR. The sample holds about 200,000 clones, 75% to 85% seen once. Source material: peripheral blood. The receptors stem from a human donor in a cohort sampled during active COVID-19.

The chain is built from TRBV4-3 and TRBJ1-1; D call uncertain. V was cut by 2 bases and J by 4 bases, with 11 bases left in between. The CDR3 is 14 residues long. CDR1 and CDR2 (germline): LGHNA, YSLEER. The CDR3, as DNA: TGCGCCAGCAGCCAAAGCCGAGGAAGCACTGAAGCTTTCTTT. Protein sequence: CASSQSRGSTEAFF.

V and J are TRBV7-2 and TRBJ2-5; D is perhaps TRBD2 (5 bases). The V and J ends lost 10 bases and 1 base respectively, with 19 bases between them. This CDR3 is 15 amino acids long. Germline assignment: CDR1 SGHTA and CDR2 FQGNSA. The CDR3 nucleotides are TGTGCCACCTCGGGGTTAGTGAGAGCCCAAGAGACCCAGTACTTC. Encoded protein: CATSGLVRAQETQYF.

The chain carries TRBV19 and TRBJ2-7; the D is unclear. Germline-derived CDR1 and CDR2 are LNHDA and SQIVND (reference sequence). The CDR3 has 14 amino acids. V was pared by 1 base and J by 2 bases, with 9 bases between. CDR3 in amino acids: CASSIAGGAYEQYF. The CDR3 DNA reads TGTGCCAGTAGTATAGCTGGCGGCGCCTACGAGCAGTACTTC.

V is TRBV10-3 and J is TRBJ2-5; the D gene is possibly TRBD1 (5 bases). V dropped 10 bases and J dropped 0 bases, with 9 bases sitting between them. Germline lookup yields CDR1 ENHRY and CDR2 SYGVKD. The CDR3 runs 12 residues. The CDR3 DNA sequence: TGTGCCACCCAGGGTTACCAAGAGACCCAGTACTTC. Amino acids: CATQGYQETQYF.

This clone was picked up one time. The V and J genes are TRBV5-4 and TRBJ1-2, with D possibly matching TRBD1 (6 bases). Germline values: CDR1 SGHNT, CDR2 YYREEE (reference sequence). Deletions cut 4 bases from V and 7 bases from J, with 14 bases between. CDR3 size: 13 residues. CDR3 sequence reads: CASSREGTSGYTF. For the CDR3, the DNA is TGTGCCAGCAGCCGAGAGGGGACAAGTGGCTACACCTTC.

The chain carries TRBV7-9 and TRBJ1-5; D is undetermined. CDR1 is SEHNR, CDR2 FQNEAQ, per germline (reference sequence). The V and J ends lost 0 bases and 3 bases respectively, with 9 bases between them. CDR3 length: 15 amino acids. The CDR3 DNA reads as TGTGCCAGCAGCTTAGCAGGGAGGCTCAATCAGCCCCAGCATTTT. Translated: CASSLAGRLNQPQHF.

In its sample, this clone was seen once. The rearrangement links TRBV15 to TRBJ1-1; TRBD1 matches 8 bases. V trimming: 5 bases; J trimming: 6 bases; junction bases outside the gene matches: 8. This CDR3 region has 14 residues. The germline V gene encodes CDR1 LNHNV and CDR2 YYDKDF (reference sequence). The DNA for the CDR3 is TGTGCCACCAGCCCTCAGGACAGGGCCGCTGAAGCTTTCTTT. Amino acids: CATSPQDRAAEAFF.

The rearrangement links TRBV19 to TRBJ2-3, with D uncertain. The CDR3 totals 12 residues. In germline, CDR1 is LNHDA, CDR2 SQIVND (reference sequence). V lost 1 base, J lost 6 bases, and 5 bases lay in between. This CDR3 reads CASSIGRDTQYF. In DNA form, the CDR3 reads TGTGCCAGTAGTATAGGTCGGGATACGCAGTATTTT. The variable domain in full, with the rest retrieved from reference TRBV19 and TRBJ2-3, is DGGITQSPKYLFRKEGQNVTLSCEQNLNHDAMYWYRQDPGQGLRLIYYSQIVNDFQKGDIAEGYSVSREKKESFPLTVTSAQKNPTAFYLCASSIGRDTQYFGPGTRLTVL.

This chain uses TRBV7-8 with TRBJ1-3, with TRBD1 identical over 7 bases. In germline, CDR1 is SGHVS, CDR2 FQNEAQ. V shed 5 bases, J shed 8 bases, and the junction held 12 bases outside the gene matches. The CDR3 sequence is 15 residues long. This CDR3 reads CASSPPRGRADTIYF. CDR3 DNA: TGTGCCAGCAGCCCCCCCAGGGGGAGAGCGGACACCATATATTTT. Variable domain in full (rest from reference TRBV7-8 and TRBJ1-3): GAGVSQSPRYKVAKRGQDVALRCDPISGHVSLFWYQQALGQGPEFLTYFQNEAQLDKSGLPSDRFFAERPEGSVSTLKIQRTQQEDSAVYLCASSPPRGRADTIYFGEGSWLTVV.

The chain uses TRBV3-1 (or the pseudogene TRBV3-2) and TRBJ2-2; 9 bases line up with TRBD1. The CDR3 is 15 residues long. The germline gives CDR1 LGHDT, CDR2 YNNKEL (reference sequence). V was clipped by 5 bases and J by 5 bases; unmatched bases: 6. The CDR3 DNA reads as TGTGCCAGCAGCGCCCGGGACAGGGTTACCGGGGAGCTGTTTTTT. Its protein product is CASSARDRVTGELFF.

This clone is a singleton in its sample. V is TRBV9 and J is TRBJ2-7; possibly TRBD1 for D (6 bases). CDR3 length: 15 residues. Trimming left V 0 bases short and J 2 bases short, with 12 bases between. CDR1 is SGDLS and CDR2 is YYNGEE in the germline V gene. As DNA, the CDR3 is TGTGCCAGCAGCGTAGAACAGGACAGAACCTACGAGCAGTACTTC. It translates to CASSVEQDRTYEQYF.

The chain combines TRBV4-2 with TRBJ1-3, with 7 bases that match TRBD1. Germline V gives CDR1 LGHNA, CDR2 YNFKEQ. CDR3 length: 17 residues. J lost 4 bases, V lost 0 bases, and 9 bases had no gene match. The CDR3 DNA reads TGTGCCAGCAGCCAAGATTTAGGGGGCCGGTCAGGAAACACCATATATTTT. Residues: CASSQDLGGRSGNTIYF.

The J gene is TRBJ1-2, the V gene TRBV9; 8 bases are shared with TRBD1. The CDR3 is made up of 14 amino acids. Germline CDR1 is SGDLS and CDR2 is YYNGEE. Trimming cost V 4 bases and J 3 bases; bases outside gene matches: 5. In DNA, the CDR3 is TGTGCCAGCAGCACTCTGACAGGGGACTATGGCTACACCTTC. It encodes CASSTLTGDYGYTF.

The rearrangement links TRBV6-5 to TRBJ1-2; tentatively, D is TRBD1 (5 bases). Trimming shortened V by 7 bases and J by 8 bases, and 17 bases separated the two germline ends. CDR1 is MNHEY and CDR2 is SVGAGI in the germline V gene. The CDR3 is 13 residues long. The CDR3 spells CASITDQRTGYTF. The CDR3 DNA reads TGTGCCAGCATTACCGACCAGAGGACAGGCTACACCTTC.

The chain carries TRBV15 and TRBJ2-1; 9 bases are shared with TRBD2. The CDR3 is 14 residues long. V shed 3 bases, J shed 8 bases, and the junction held 5 bases outside the gene matches. The germline V gene encodes CDR1 LNHNV and CDR2 YYDKDF (reference sequence). The CDR3 region is CATSSSGGVDEQFF. The CDR3 DNA reads as TGTGCCACCAGCAGTAGCGGGGGTGTCGATGAGCAGTTCTTC.

This clone was counted a few times. The chain links TRBV28 to TRBJ2-2, with a possible D match to TRBD1 (6 bases). Germline CDR1 and CDR2: MDHEN and SYDVKM. The CDR3 has 14 residues. Trimming cost V 5 bases and J 6 bases, with 13 bases left between them. The chain's CDR3 is CASSAHTGPGELFF. For the CDR3, the DNA is TGTGCCAGCAGTGCACACACAGGGCCCGGGGAGCTGTTTTTT.

This clone appeared a few times. In nucleotides, the CDR3 is TGTGCCAGCAGCGTTTACAATGGTGAGCAGTTCTTC. This sequence encodes CASSVYNGEQFF. This chain links TRBV7-2 with TRBJ2-1; D ambiguous. The V gene's germline CDR1 is SGHTA and CDR2 FQGNSA. CDR3 length equals 12 residues. The ends were cut back, 5 bases at V and 9 bases at J, with 11 bases in the middle.

The chain recombines TRBV28 with TRBJ2-7, with TRBD2 matching 7 bases. From germline, CDR1 is MDHEN and CDR2 SYDVKM. The CDR3 loop spans 18 amino acids. Trimming cost V 7 bases and J 4 bases; bases outside gene matches: 22. In DNA, the CDR3 is TGTGCCAGCACTTCCTCCCCAAGCCTAGCAGGTAGCGGGTACGAGCAGTACTTC. Its translation is CASTSSPSLAGSGYEQYF.

This CDR3 reads CASSIGPRAGGLYEQYF. Written as DNA, the CDR3 is TGTGCCAGTAGTATCGGCCCTAGAGCGGGGGGCCTCTACGAGCAGTACTTC. This sequence joins TRBV19 and TRBJ2-7, with TRBD2 identical over 9 bases. CDR3 size: 17 residues. Germline lookup yields CDR1 LNHDA and CDR2 SQIVND (reference sequence). After removal of 3 bases from V and 3 bases from J, the junction contained 12 bases not matched to a gene.

The chain uses TRBV6-5 and TRBJ2-3; TRBD2 might be the D (5 bases). Germline values: CDR1 MNHEY, CDR2 SVGAGI. The CDR3 contains 13 residues. Trimming removed 5 bases at V and 7 bases at J, with 13 bases between. In DNA form, the CDR3 reads TGTGCCAGCAGTAGCGGTTGGGTGAATACGCAGTATTTT. It specifies CASSSGWVNTQYF.

This chain joins TRBV5-6 and TRBJ2-7, with D uncertain. In germline, CDR1 is SGHDT, CDR2 YYEEEE. Deletions cut 4 bases from V and 3 bases from J, with 17 bases between. The CDR3 length is 15 residues. As DNA, the CDR3 is TGTGCCAGCAGCCCGCAGCCGACTGTCGTCTACGAGCAGTACTTC. Translated: CASSPQPTVVYEQYF.